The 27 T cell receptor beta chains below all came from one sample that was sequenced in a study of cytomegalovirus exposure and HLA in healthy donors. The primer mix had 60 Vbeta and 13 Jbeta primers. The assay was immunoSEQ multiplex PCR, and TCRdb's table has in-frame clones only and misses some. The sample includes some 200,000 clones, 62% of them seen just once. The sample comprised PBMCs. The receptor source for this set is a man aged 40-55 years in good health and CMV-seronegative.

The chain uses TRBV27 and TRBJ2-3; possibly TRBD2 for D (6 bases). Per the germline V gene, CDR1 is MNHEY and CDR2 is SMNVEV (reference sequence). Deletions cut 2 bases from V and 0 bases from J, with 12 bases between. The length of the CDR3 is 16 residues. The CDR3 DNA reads TGTGCCAGCAGTTTACTCCTAGCGACTAGCACAGATACGCAGTATTTT. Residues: CASSLLLATSTDTQYF.

CDR3 protein: CASSLDLLLQGQDTQYF. In DNA, the CDR3 is TGTGCCAGCAGCTTAGACTTACTGCTACAGGGGCAAGATACGCAGTATTTT. The V gene is TRBV7-2, the J gene TRBJ2-3; 7 nucleotides line up with TRBD1. From germline, CDR1 is SGHTA and CDR2 FQGNSA. The CDR3 extends over 17 amino acids. Trimming took 1 base from V and 5 from J; bases not matched to a gene: 12.

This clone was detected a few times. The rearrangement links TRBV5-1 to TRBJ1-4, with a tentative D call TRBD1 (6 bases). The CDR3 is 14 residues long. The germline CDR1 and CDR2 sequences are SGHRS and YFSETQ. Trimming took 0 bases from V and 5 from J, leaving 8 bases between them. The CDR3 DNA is TGCGCCAGCAGCTTGGGACAGGAGAATGAAAAACTGTTTTTT. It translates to CASSLGQENEKLFF. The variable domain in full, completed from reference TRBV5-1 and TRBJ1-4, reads KAGVTQTPRYLIKTRGQQVTLSCSPISGHRSVSWYQQTPGQGLQFLFEYFSETQRNKGNFPGRFSGRQFSNSRSEMNVSTLELGDSALYLCASSLGQENEKLFFGSGTQLSVL.

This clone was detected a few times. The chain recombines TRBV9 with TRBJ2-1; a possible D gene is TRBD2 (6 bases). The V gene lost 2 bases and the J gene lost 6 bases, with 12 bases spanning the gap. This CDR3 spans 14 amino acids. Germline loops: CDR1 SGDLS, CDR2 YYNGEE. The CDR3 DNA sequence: TGTGCCAGCAGCGTCAGCGGGCCAATCAATGAGCAGTTCTTC. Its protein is CASSVSGPINEQFF.

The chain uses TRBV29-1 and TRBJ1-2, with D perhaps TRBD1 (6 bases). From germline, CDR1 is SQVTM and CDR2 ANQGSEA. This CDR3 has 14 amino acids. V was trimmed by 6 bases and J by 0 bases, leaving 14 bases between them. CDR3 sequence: CSVVDRSTNYGYTF. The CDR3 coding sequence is TGCAGCGTGGTGGACAGATCCACTAACTATGGCTACACCTTC.

CDR3 region: CASSFIGEAYEQYF. The CDR3 DNA is TGCGCCAGCAGCTTCATCGGGGAAGCCTACGAGCAGTACTTC. The chain joins TRBV5-1 to TRBJ2-7, with TRBD2 as a possible D gene (5 bases). Per germline, CDR1 SGHRS and CDR2 YFSETQ. The CDR3 totals 14 residues. Trimming shortened V by 2 bases and J by 2 bases, and 11 bases separated the two germline ends. The entire variable domain, with the rest obtained from reference TRBV5-1 and TRBJ2-7, is as follows: KAGVTQTPRYLIKTRGQQVTLSCSPISGHRSVSWYQQTPGQGLQFLFEYFSETQRNKGNFPGRFSGRQFSNSRSEMNVSTLELGDSALYLCASSFIGEAYEQYFGPGTRLTVT.

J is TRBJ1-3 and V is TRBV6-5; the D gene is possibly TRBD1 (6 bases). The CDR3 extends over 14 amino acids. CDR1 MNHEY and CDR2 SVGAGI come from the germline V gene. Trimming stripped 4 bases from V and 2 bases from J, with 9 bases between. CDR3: CASSSGVAGNTIYF. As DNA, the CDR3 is TGTGCCAGCAGTTCAGGGGTTGCTGGAAACACCATATATTTT.

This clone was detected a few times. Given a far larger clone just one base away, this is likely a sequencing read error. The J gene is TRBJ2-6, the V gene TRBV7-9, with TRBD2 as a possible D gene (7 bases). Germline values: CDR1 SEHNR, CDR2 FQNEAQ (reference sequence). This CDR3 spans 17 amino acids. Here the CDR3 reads CSSSGDTIFSGANVLTF. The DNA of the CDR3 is TGTTCCAGCAGCGGGGACACCATATTCTCTGGGGCCAACGTCCTGACTTTC.

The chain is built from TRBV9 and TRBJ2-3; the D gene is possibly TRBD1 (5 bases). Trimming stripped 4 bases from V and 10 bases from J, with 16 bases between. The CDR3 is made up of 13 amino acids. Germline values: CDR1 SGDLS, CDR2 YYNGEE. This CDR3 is CASSLVGDGAQYF. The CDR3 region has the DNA TGTGCCAGCAGCCTGGTAGGGGATGGGGCGCAGTATTTT.

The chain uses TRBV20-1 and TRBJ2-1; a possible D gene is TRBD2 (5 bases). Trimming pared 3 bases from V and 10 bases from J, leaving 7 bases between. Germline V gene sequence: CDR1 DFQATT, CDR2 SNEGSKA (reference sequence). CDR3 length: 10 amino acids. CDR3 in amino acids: CSASSGEQFF. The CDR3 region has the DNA TGCAGTGCTAGCTCGGGGGAGCAGTTCTTC.

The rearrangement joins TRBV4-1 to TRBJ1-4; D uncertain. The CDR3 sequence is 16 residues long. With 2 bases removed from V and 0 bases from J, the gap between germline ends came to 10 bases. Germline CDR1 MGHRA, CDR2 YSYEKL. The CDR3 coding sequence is TGCGCCAGCAGCCAATTGAGAGTGGCAACTAATGAAAAACTGTTTTTT. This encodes CASSQLRVATNEKLFF.

The CDR3 nucleotides read TGTGCCAGTAGTAGCGCCGGACAGGAAGCTAACTATGGCTACACCTTC. Translating gives CASSSAGQEANYGYTF. J is TRBJ1-2 and V is TRBV19; TRBD1 matches at 7 bases. With V trimmed by 4 bases and J by 0 bases, 8 bases remained unmatched. Germline values: CDR1 LNHDA, CDR2 SQIVND (reference sequence). This CDR3 contains 16 residues.

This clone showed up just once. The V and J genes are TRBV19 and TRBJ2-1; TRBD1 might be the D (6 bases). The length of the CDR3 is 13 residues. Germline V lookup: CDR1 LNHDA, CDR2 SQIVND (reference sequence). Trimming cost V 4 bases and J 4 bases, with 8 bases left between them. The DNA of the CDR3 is TGTGCCAGTAGTACCGACAGGTACAATGAGCAGTTCTTC. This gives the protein CASSTDRYNEQFF. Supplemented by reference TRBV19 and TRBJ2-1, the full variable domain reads DGGITQSPKYLFRKEGQNVTLSCEQNLNHDAMYWYRQDPGQGLRLIYYSQIVNDFQKGDIAEGYSVSREKKESFPLTVTSAQKNPTAFYLCASSTDRYNEQFFGPGTRLTVL.

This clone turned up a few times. CDR3 sequence: CAWNDRDQPQHF. CDR3 nucleotides: TGTGCCTGGAACGACAGAGATCAGCCCCAGCATTTT. The rearrangement uses TRBV30 and TRBJ1-5; weak D call: TRBD1 (5 bases). There are 12 residues in the CDR3. Per germline, CDR1 GTSNPN and CDR2 SVGIG (reference sequence). Trimming stripped 4 bases from V and 5 bases from J, with 9 bases between. Complete variable domain (other parts from reference TRBV30 and TRBJ1-5): SQTIHQWPATLVQPVGSPLSLECTVEGTSNPNLYWYRQAAGRGLQLLFYSVGIGQISSEVPQNLSASRPQDRQFILSSKKLLLSDSGFYLCAWNDRDQPQHFGDGTRLSIL.

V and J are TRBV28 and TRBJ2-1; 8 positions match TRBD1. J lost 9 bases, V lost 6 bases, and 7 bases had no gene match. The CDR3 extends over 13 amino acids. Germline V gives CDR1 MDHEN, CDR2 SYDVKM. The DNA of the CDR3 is TGTGCCAGCAGGCCGACAGGGGACGGTGAGCAGTTCTTC. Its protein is CASRPTGDGEQFF.

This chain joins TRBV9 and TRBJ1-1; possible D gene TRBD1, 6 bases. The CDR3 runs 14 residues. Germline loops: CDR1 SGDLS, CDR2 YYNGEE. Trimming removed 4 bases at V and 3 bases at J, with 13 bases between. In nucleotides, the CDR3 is TGTGCCAGCAGCCCCAACTGGGGGCACACTGAAGCTTTCTTT. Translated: CASSPNWGHTEAFF. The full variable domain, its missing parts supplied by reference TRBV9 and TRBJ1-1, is DSGVTQTPKHLITATGQRVTLRCSPRSGDLSVYWYQQSLDQGLQFLIQYYNGEERAKGNILERFSAQQFPDLHSELNLSSLELGDSALYFCASSPNWGHTEAFFGQGTRLTVV.

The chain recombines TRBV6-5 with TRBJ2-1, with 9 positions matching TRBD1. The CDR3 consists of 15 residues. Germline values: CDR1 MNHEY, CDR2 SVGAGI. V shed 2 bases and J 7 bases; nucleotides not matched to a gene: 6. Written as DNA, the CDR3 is TGTGCCAGCAGTTACGAGGGACAGGGCCTGAATGAGCAGTTCTTC. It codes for CASSYEGQGLNEQFF.

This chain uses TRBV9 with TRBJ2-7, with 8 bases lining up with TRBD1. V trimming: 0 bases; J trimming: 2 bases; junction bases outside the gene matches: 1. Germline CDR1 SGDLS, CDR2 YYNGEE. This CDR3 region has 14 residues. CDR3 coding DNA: TGTGCCAGCAGCGTAGCGGACAGGGCCTACGAGCAGTACTTC. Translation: CASSVADRAYEQYF.

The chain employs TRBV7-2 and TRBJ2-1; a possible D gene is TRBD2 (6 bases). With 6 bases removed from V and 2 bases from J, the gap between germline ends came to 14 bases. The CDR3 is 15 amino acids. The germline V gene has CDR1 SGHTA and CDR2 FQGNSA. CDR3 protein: CASRRSSGAYNEQFF. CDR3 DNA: TGTGCCAGCAGACGTAGTTCGGGGGCCTACAATGAGCAGTTCTTC.

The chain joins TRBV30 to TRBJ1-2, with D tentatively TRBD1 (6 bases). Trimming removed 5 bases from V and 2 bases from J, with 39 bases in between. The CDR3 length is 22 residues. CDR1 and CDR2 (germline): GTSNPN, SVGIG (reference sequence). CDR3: CAWEPGQQLWLQRPGSNYGYTF. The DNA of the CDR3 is TGTGCCTGGGAACCTGGACAGCAACTATGGCTACAGCGACCGGGCAGCAACTATGGCTACACCTTC.

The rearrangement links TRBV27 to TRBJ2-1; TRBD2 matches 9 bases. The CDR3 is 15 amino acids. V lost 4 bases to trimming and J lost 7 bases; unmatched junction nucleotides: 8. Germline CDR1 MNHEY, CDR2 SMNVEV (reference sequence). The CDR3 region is CASSSTSGRLNEQFF. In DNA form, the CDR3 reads TGTGCCAGCAGTTCCACTAGCGGGCGACTGAATGAGCAGTTCTTC.

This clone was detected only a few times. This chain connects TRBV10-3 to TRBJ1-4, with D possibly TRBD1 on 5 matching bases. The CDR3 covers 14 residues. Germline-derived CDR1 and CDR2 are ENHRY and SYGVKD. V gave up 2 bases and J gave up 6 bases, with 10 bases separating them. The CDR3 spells CAISERGGDEKLFF. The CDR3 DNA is TGTGCCATCAGTGAGAGGGGAGGGGATGAAAAACTGTTTTTT.

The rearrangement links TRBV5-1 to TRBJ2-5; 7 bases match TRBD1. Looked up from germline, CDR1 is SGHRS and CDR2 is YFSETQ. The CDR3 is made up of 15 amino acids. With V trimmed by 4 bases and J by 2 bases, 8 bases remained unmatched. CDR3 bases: TGCGCCAGCAGCGTACAGGGGTTTGGGCAAGAGACCCAGTACTTC. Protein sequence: CASSVQGFGQETQYF.

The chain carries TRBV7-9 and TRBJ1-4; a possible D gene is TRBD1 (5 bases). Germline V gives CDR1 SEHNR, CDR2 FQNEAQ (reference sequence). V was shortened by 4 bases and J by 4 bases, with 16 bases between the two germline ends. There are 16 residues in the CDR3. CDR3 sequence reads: CASSSTLQALNEKLFF. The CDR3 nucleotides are TGTGCCAGCAGCTCAACCCTACAGGCCCTTAATGAAAAACTGTTTTTT.

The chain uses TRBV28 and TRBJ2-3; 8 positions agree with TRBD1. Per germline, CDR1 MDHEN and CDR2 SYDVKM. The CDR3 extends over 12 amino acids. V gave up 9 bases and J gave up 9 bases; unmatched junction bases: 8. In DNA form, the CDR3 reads TGTGCCAGTCATACAGGGGGTGGCACGCAGTATTTT. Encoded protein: CASHTGGGTQYF.

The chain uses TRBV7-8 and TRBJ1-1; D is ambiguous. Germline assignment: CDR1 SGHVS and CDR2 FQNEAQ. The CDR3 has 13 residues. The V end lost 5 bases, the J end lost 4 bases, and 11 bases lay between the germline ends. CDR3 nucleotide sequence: TGTGCCAGCAGCCCTCCGGCGGGCACTGAAGCTTTCTTT. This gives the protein CASSPPAGTEAFF.

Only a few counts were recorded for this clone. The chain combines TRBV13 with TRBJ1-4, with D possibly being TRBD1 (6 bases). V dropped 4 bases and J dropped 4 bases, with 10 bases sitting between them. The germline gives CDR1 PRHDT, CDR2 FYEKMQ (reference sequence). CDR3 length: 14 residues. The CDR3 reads CASSSDSLNEKLFF. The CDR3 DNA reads TGTGCCAGCAGCTCGGACAGTCTTAATGAAAAACTGTTTTTT.